This TCR beta chain appears in the sequencing data of a study of stem cell transplantation in POMP-related autoinflammatory disease. Trimming took 4 bases from V and 3 from J; bases not matched to a gene: 8. CDR3 length: 15 amino acids. Looked up from germline, CDR1 is MGHRA and CDR2 is YSYEKL. Libraries were prepared by immunoSEQ multiplex PCR; TCRdb keeps only in-frame clonotypes and omits some of them. In the table there are about 9,900 clones, around 75% of which are singletons. The chain employs TRBV4-1 and TRBJ2-7; TRBD1 aligns across 8 bases. The sequence derives from a human patient with POMP-related autoinflammation and immune dysregulation (PRAID). Among the T cells, some may be from the graft donor. Sequenced here: CD4+ T cells from PBMCs, sampled after stem cell transplantation. In DNA form, the CDR3 reads TGCGCCAGCAGCCTAGCTGGGACAGGTCTCTACGAGCAGTACTTC. The encoded protein is CASSLAGTGLYEQYF.